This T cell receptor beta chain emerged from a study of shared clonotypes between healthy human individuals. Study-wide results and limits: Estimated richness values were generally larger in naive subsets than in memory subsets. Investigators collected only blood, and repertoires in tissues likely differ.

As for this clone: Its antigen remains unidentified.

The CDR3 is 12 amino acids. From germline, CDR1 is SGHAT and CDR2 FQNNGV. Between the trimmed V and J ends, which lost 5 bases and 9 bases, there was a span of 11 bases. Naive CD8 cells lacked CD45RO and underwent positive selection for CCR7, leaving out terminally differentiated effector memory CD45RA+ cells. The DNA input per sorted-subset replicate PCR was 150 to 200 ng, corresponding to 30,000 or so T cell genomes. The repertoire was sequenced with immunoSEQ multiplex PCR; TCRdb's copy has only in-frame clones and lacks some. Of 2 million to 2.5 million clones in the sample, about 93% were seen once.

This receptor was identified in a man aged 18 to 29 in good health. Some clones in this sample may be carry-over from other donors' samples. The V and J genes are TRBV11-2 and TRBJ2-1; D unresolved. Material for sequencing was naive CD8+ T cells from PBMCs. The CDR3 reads CASSRTTFEQFF. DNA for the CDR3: TGTGCCAGCAGCCGCACTACCTTTGAGCAGTTCTTC.